These T cell receptor beta chains were read from a single sample in a study of T cell responses to AZD1222 COVID-19 vaccine. Sequencing used immunoSEQ multiplex PCR; TCRdb keeps in-frame clones, though not all of them. The data show around 130,000 clones, just over 85% seen once. Sequenced material: peripheral blood, taken on day 0 of AZD1222 vaccination. These receptors all stem from an adult in good health. Each CDR3 is given with its conserved first and last residue. Each record gives: D gene, J gene, V gene, clone size, CDR3 protein, CDR3 DNA. The D gene is left open where the match is weak. For some rows the clone size is stated as once, few or many, or as a class when expanded; others skip it.

TRBD1 TRBJ1-6 TRBV6-2/TRBV6-3 . CASSYRGQGYSPLHF TGTGCCAGCAGTTACCGAGGACAGGGGTATTCACCCCTCCACTTT
. TRBJ1-1 TRBV5-1 few CASSLRPMVNPYMNTEAFF TGCGCCAGCAGCTTGAGGCCTATGGTCAATCCCTATATGAACACTGAAGCTTTCTTT
. TRBJ2-1 TRBV7-2 . CASSPWWGGKQFF TGTGCCAGCAGCCCCTGGTGGGGCGGTAAGCAGTTCTTC
TRBD2 TRBJ2-1 TRBV5-1 . CASSSSPASGGGNEQFF TGCGCCAGCAGCTCTTCTCCAGCTAGCGGGGGGGGAAATGAGCAGTTCTTC
TRBD1 TRBJ2-7 TRBV29-1 . CSAKYRGSYEQYF TGCAGCGCCAAATACAGGGGGTCCTACGAGCAGTACTTC
. TRBJ2-1 TRBV7-9 . CASSITASANNEQFF TGTGCCAGCAGCATCACGGCTAGCGCTAACAATGAGCAGTTCTTC
. TRBJ1-4 TRBV7-6 . CASSLALYRRQENEKLFF TGTGCCAGCAGCTTAGCGCTTTATAGGAGACAGGAGAATGAAAAACTGTTTTTT
. TRBJ1-2 TRBV9 . CASSVAVEGFGSGYTF TGTGCCAGCAGCGTAGCTGTGGAAGGGTTTGGAAGTGGCTACACCTTC
. TRBJ1-4 TRBV27 once CASREGQPNEKLFF TGTGCCAGCAGGGAAGGACAGCCTAATGAAAAACTGTTTTTT
. TRBJ2-2 TRBV7-2 once CASSPRVSTGELFF TGTGCCAGCAGCCCCAGGGTATCAACCGGGGAGCTGTTTTTT
TRBD1 TRBJ2-5 TRBV4-3 . CASSQGTGEETQYF TGCGCCAGCAGCCAAGGGACAGGGGAAGAGACCCAGTACTTC
. TRBJ1-3 TRBV7-9 few CASSRETSGNTIYF TGTGCCAGCAGTCGTGAAACCTCTGGAAACACCATATATTTT
. TRBJ1-1 TRBV9 . CASSVVDQQREAFF TGTGCCAGCAGCGTAGTCGATCAGCAGAGAGAAGCTTTCTTT
TRBD1 TRBJ1-4 TRBV6-5 . CASRGNRGTNEKLFF TGTGCCAGCAGGGGGAACAGGGGAACTAATGAAAAACTGTTTTTT
. TRBJ1-2 TRBV5-8 . CASSFDGGYTF TGTGCCAGCAGCTTTGATGGAGGCTACACCTTC
TRBD1 TRBJ1-2 TRBV19 . CASSIPGQGNFGYTF TGTGCCAGTAGTATTCCGGGACAGGGCAACTTTGGCTACACCTTC
. TRBJ1-1 TRBV5-1 . CASSLAGSPDSEAFF TGCGCCAGCAGCTTGGCCGGGTCGCCTGACAGTGAAGCTTTCTTT
. TRBJ2-7 TRBV27 . CASSPQRAHSYEQYF TGTGCCAGCAGTCCTCAGCGGGCGCACTCCTACGAGCAGTACTTC
TRBD1 TRBJ1-2 TRBV20-1 . CSASSSGTGISGYTF TGCAGTGCTAGTTCGTCCGGGACAGGGATCTCTGGCTACACCTTC
. TRBJ1-1 TRBV7-2 . CASSLGPTNTEAFF TGTGCCAGCAGCTTGGGGCCGACGAACACTGAAGCTTTCTTT
. TRBJ2-7 TRBV11-1 . CASSSKGQPYEQYF TGTGCCAGCAGCTCGAAGGGACAACCCTACGAGCAGTACTTC
TRBD2 TRBJ2-7 TRBV9 . CASSVFAGGPYEQYF TGTGCCAGCAGCGTATTCGCGGGAGGACCCTACGAGCAGTACTTC
. TRBJ1-1 TRBV29-1 once CSVDPGNTEAFF TGCAGCGTTGACCCCGGGAACACTGAAGCTTTCTTT
. TRBJ1-6 TRBV6-5 . CASNLREYSPLHF TGTGCCAGCAATCTTCGAGAGTACTCACCCCTCCACTTT
. TRBJ2-1 TRBV3-1/TRBV3-2 . CASSPRGLGGEQFF TGTGCCAGCAGCCCCCGGGGCCTAGGGGGTGAGCAGTTCTTC
. TRBJ1-1 TRBV18 . CASSPRQPEAFF TGTGCCAGCTCACCCAGACAGCCTGAAGCTTTCTTT
. TRBJ2-7 TRBV7-9 . CATHSQNSYEQYF TGTGCCACCCACTCTCAGAACTCCTACGAGCAGTACTTC
. TRBJ1-5 TRBV28 . CASSLRGDQPQHF TGTGCCAGCAGCCTCCGGGGGGACCAGCCCCAGCATTTT
. TRBJ1-4 TRBV7-2 . CASSTQVGRLSNEKLFF TGTGCCAGCAGCACCCAAGTCGGGCGACTGAGTAATGAAAAACTGTTTTTT
TRBD1 TRBJ1-2 TRBV6-1 . CASSDPGQVTNYGYTF TGTGCCAGCAGTGATCCGGGACAGGTGACTAACTATGGCTACACCTTC
TRBD2 TRBJ2-3 TRBV7-6 . CASSSVAGGPADTQYF TGTGCCAGCAGCTCAGTAGCGGGGGGCCCTGCAGATACGCAGTATTTT
TRBD1 TRBJ1-4 TRBV10-3 . CAISETNRGGGEKLFF TGTGCCATCAGTGAGACAAACAGGGGCGGCGGCGAAAAACTGTTTTTT
. TRBJ1-1 TRBV27 . CASSLEGMNTEAFF TGTGCCAGCAGTTTAGAGGGCATGAACACTGAAGCTTTCTTT
. TRBJ2-5 TRBV24-1 . CATSDLQFGGKETQYF TGTGCCACCAGTGATTTGCAATTCGGGGGCAAAGAGACCCAGTACTTC
. TRBJ2-3 TRBV18 . CASSPRSIQGADTQYF TGTGCCAGCTCACCACGGTCAATCCAAGGGGCAGATACGCAGTATTTT
. TRBJ2-1 TRBV18 . CASSPETVYNEQFF TGTGCCAGCTCACCCGAAACCGTCTACAATGAGCAGTTCTTC
TRBD1 TRBJ2-1 TRBV5-1 . CASSEFGTGVNEQFF TGCGCCAGCAGTGAATTCGGGACAGGGGTCAATGAGCAGTTCTTC
TRBD1 TRBJ1-2 TRBV2 . CATSGQVGYGYTF TGTGCCACCTCCGGACAGGTTGGCTATGGCTACACCTTC